Shown below are 21 T cell receptor beta chains from a single sample sequenced in a study of blood T cell repertoires in COVID-19. Assay used: immunoSEQ multiplex PCR; TCRdb lists only in-frame clones, some missing. The table includes approximately 52,000 clones, around 92% detected once. Sequenced sample: peripheral blood. The origin of the receptors is a man over 45 with active COVID-19.

The chain uses TRBV7-2 and TRBJ1-2; a possible D gene is TRBD1 (5 bases). Trimming removed 6 bases from V and 4 bases from J, with 12 bases in between. The CDR3 runs to 13 residues. Germline values: CDR1 SGHTA, CDR2 FQGNSA. The CDR3 region has the DNA TGTGCCAGCAGGCAGACAGCCCTCTATGGCTACACCTTC. Translation gives CASRQTALYGYTF.

This chain links TRBV4-2 with TRBJ1-3; 8 bases fit TRBD1. The V gene end was trimmed by 4 bases and the J gene end by 3 bases; junction bases not matched to a gene: 14. The CDR3 covers 18 residues. Germline CDR1 and CDR2: LGHNA and YNFKEQ. In DNA, the CDR3 is TGTGCCAGCAGCCCAGCGTCCTTGGACAGGGTGGATGGAAACACCATATATTTT. Its protein product is CASSPASLDRVDGNTIYF.

This sequence joins TRBV25-1 and TRBJ2-7; the match to TRBD2 covers 7 bases. The trim removed 2 bases at V and 9 bases at J, leaving 10 bases unmatched. The CDR3 length is 14 residues. CDR1 and CDR2 (germline): MGHDK, SYGVNS. The CDR3 sequence: CASSERGGVRGQYF. CDR3 bases: TGTGCCAGCAGTGAAAGGGGAGGGGTACGCGGGCAGTACTTC.

V usage is TRBV12-3 or TRBV12-4 and J usage is TRBJ1-2; no firm D call. V lost 5 bases to trimming and J lost 4 bases, with 11 bases between them. The CDR3 runs 13 residues. CDR3 coding DNA: TGTGCCAGCAGTCAACGGGAGGGCTATGGCTACACCTTC. This encodes CASSQREGYGYTF.

This chain uses TRBV7-2 with TRBJ1-2; TRBD1 agrees at 7 bases. The V gene's germline CDR1 is SGHTA and CDR2 FQGNSA. J gave up 1 base and V 5 bases, and 13 bases lay outside the gene matches. This CDR3 has 17 residues. CDR3 sequence (DNA): TGTGCCAGCAGCCGGAAATTCACAGGGGCCCTTAACTATGGCTACACCTTC. Translating it yields CASSRKFTGALNYGYTF.

The J gene is TRBJ2-3, the V gene TRBV2; TRBD2 matches 16 bases. This CDR3 contains 17 residues. The junction had 2 bases not matched to a gene; V was cut back by 1 base and J by 4 bases. Germline lookup yields CDR1 SNHLY and CDR2 FYNNEI. The CDR3 DNA reads TGTGCCAGCAGTGAAGAGGGACTAGCGGGAGGGTCAGATACGCAGTATTTT. Its translation: CASSEEGLAGGSDTQYF.

V gene TRBV10-3 combines with J gene TRBJ2-7; D possibly corresponds to TRBD2 (5 bases). The germline CDR1 and CDR2 sequences are ENHRY and SYGVKD. The CDR3 sequence is 16 residues long. The ends were cut back, 0 bases at V and 2 bases at J, with 14 bases in the middle. CDR3 region: CAISESGGHPTYEQYF. CDR3 coding DNA: TGTGCCATCAGTGAGTCGGGCGGGCACCCAACCTACGAGCAGTACTTC.

V gene TRBV9 combines with J gene TRBJ2-7, with D perhaps matching TRBD1 (7 bases). Trimming took off 5 bases at V and 5 bases at J, with 14 bases between the two ends. This CDR3 has 13 amino acids. Germline CDR1 and CDR2: SGDLS and YYNGEE. In nucleotides, the CDR3 is TGTGCCAGCAGGCCTTCAGGGGGGAACGAGCAGTACTTC. This sequence encodes CASRPSGGNEQYF.

In DNA form, the CDR3 reads TGCGCCAGCAGCTTGGTATTCGCGGCGGAGGGTACGCAGTATTTT. This codes for CASSLVFAAEGTQYF. This chain joins TRBV5-1 and TRBJ2-3; the D gene is possibly TRBD2 (6 bases). This CDR3 has 15 residues. Trimming left V 0 bases short and J 8 bases short, with 16 bases between. In germline, CDR1 is SGHRS, CDR2 YFSETQ.

The gene calls are TRBV11-3 and TRBJ2-3; TRBD2 matches at 11 bases. The CDR3 extends over 19 amino acids. V shed 8 bases, J shed 2 bases, and the junction held 18 bases outside the gene matches. Per germline, CDR1 SGHNT and CDR2 YENEEA. The CDR3: CASSPGDLGTSGLTDTQYF. The CDR3 DNA is TGTGCCAGCTCGCCAGGGGATCTCGGGACTAGCGGCCTCACAGATACGCAGTATTTT.

This rearrangement joins TRBV3-1 (or the pseudogene TRBV3-2) to TRBJ1-2; no definite D call. CDR1 is LGHDT, CDR2 YNNKEL, per germline (reference sequence). Trimming cost V 4 bases and J 8 bases, with 17 bases left between them. The CDR3 spans 14 residues. CDR3 protein: CASSLGPSREGYTF. CDR3 bases: TGTGCCAGCAGCCTCGGACCCTCTAGGGAGGGCTACACCTTC.

This clone was seen once. This sequence joins TRBV3-1 (or the pseudogene TRBV3-2) and TRBJ2-3; D may be TRBD2 (6 bases). Germline V CDR1 and CDR2: LGHDT, YNNKEL (reference sequence). The V end was cut by 4 bases, the J end by 3 bases, with 11 bases between. The CDR3 covers 14 residues. The CDR3 protein is CASSRVGGTDTQYF. CDR3 nucleotides: TGTGCCAGCAGCCGGGTCGGAGGGACAGATACGCAGTATTTT.

The chain carries TRBV18 and TRBJ2-3; D remains ambiguous. Germline CDR1 is KGHSH and CDR2 is LQKENI. V shed 5 bases and J shed 6 bases, with 9 bases lying between them. CDR3 length equals 12 residues. CDR3 DNA sequence: TGTGCCAGCTCAACTATCCCCGATACGCAGTATTTT. As protein: CASSTIPDTQYF.

The rearrangement joins TRBV6-5 to TRBJ2-2, with 8 bases identical to TRBD1. The germline V gene encodes CDR1 MNHEY and CDR2 SVGAGI. V shed 5 bases, J shed 6 bases, and the junction held 8 bases outside the gene matches. This CDR3 is 15 amino acids long. Here the CDR3 reads CASSRGQGGAGELFF. The CDR3 DNA sequence: TGTGCCAGCAGTCGCGGACAGGGTGGGGCCGGGGAGCTGTTTTTT.

This chain links TRBV11-3 with TRBJ2-5; 9 bases are a match to TRBD2. The CDR3 runs to 15 residues. CDR1 SGHNT and CDR2 YENEEA come from the germline V gene. V gave up 5 bases and J gave up 4 bases; unmatched junction bases: 8. The CDR3 DNA is TGTGCCAGCAGCCTGCGGGGACTAGCTGGAGAGACCCAGTACTTC. Its translation is CASSLRGLAGETQYF.

V is TRBV5-1 and J is TRBJ1-2; 7 nucleotides agree with TRBD1. Germline trimming cut 4 bases from V and 8 bases from J; bases unmatched to any gene: 11. Germline assignment: CDR1 SGHRS and CDR2 YFSETQ. CDR3 length: 14 amino acids. The CDR3 nucleotides are TGCGCCAGCAGCCCCGGGACAGACCCTCGGGGCTACACCTTC. As protein: CASSPGTDPRGYTF.

CDR3: CAWSARARGANVLTF. The CDR3 coding sequence is TGTGCCTGGAGTGCCAGGGCGCGAGGGGCCAACGTCCTGACTTTC. The chain links TRBV30 to TRBJ2-6, with D maybe TRBD1 (5 bases). With 1 base removed from V and 4 bases from J, the gap between germline ends came to 11 bases. The CDR3 has 15 residues. Germline V CDR1 and CDR2: GTSNPN, SVGIG (reference sequence).

V is TRBV7-9 and J is TRBJ1-4; D is unclear. Per germline, CDR1 SEHNR and CDR2 FQNEAQ (reference sequence). Trimming pared 3 bases from V and 3 bases from J, leaving 11 bases between. The CDR3 length is 15 residues. CDR3 bases: TGTGCCAGCAGCTTTACCGAGGGCCCTAATGAAAAACTGTTTTTT. Translated, it gives CASSFTEGPNEKLFF.

The chain recombines TRBV19 with TRBJ1-1; the match to TRBD1 covers 7 bases. This CDR3 contains 14 residues. Germline CDR1 and CDR2: LNHDA and SQIVND (reference sequence). V dropped 2 bases and J dropped 10; count of bases not matched to a gene: 10. CDR3 sequence reads: CASSIPTGTVLAFF. In nucleotides, the CDR3 is TGTGCCAGTAGTATACCGACAGGGACGGTGTTAGCTTTCTTT.

This clone appeared a few times. This sequence joins TRBV10-3 and TRBJ2-5; perhaps TRBD2 as D (6 bases). Germline V lookup: CDR1 ENHRY, CDR2 SYGVKD. V was trimmed by 5 bases and J by 2 bases, leaving 9 bases between them. CDR3 length: 13 amino acids. CDR3 region: CAISRAGQETQYF. In nucleotides, the CDR3 is TGTGCCATCAGTCGGGCGGGGCAAGAGACCCAGTACTTC.

The rearrangement links TRBV7-2 to TRBJ2-3, with 9 bases that match TRBD2. CDR1 is SGHTA and CDR2 is FQGNSA in the germline V gene. The CDR3 has 14 residues. With 3 bases clipped from V and 7 bases from J, the junction kept 5 bases outside the gene matches. CDR3: CASSLSSGAYTQYF. The DNA of the CDR3 is TGTGCCAGCAGCTTGTCTAGCGGGGCTTATACGCAGTATTTT.